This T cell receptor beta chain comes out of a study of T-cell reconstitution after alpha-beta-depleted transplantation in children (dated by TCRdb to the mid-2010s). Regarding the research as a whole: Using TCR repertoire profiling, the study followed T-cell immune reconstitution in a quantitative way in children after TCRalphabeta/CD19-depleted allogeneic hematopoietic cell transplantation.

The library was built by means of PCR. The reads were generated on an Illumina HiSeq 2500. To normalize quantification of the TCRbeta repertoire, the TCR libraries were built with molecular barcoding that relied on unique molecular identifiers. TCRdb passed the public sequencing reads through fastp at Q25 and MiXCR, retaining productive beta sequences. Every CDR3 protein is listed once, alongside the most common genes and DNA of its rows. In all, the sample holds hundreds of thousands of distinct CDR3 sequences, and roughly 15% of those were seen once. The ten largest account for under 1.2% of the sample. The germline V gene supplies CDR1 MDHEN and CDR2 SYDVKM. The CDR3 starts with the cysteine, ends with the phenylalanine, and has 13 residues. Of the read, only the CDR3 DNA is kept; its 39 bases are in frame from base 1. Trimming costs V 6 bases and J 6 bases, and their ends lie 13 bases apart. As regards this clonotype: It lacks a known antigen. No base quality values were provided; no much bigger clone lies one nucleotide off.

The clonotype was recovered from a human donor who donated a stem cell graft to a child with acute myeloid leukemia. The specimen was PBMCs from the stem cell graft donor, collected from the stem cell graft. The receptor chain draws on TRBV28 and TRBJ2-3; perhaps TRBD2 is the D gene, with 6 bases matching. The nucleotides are TGTGCCAGCAGGGGGGGTGGTCGGGATACGCAGTATTTT. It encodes CASRGGGRDTQYF.